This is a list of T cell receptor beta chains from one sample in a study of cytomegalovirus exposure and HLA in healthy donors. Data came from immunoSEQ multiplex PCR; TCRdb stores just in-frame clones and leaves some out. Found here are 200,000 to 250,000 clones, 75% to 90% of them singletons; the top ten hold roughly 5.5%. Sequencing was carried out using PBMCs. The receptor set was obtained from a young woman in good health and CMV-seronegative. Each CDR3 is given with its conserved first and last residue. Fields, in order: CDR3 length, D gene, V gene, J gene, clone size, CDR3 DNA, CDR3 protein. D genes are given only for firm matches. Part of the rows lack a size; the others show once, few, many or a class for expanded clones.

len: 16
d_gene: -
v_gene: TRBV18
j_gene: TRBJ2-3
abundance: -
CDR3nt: TGTGCCAGCTCACCACCGTCGCGGGGTAGCACAGATACGCAGTATTTT
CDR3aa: CASSPPSRGSTDTQYF

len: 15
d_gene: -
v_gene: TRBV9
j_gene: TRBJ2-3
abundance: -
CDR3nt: TGTGCCAGCAGCGTACAGGGAAGTGGCACAGATACGCAGTATTTT
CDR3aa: CASSVQGSGTDTQYF

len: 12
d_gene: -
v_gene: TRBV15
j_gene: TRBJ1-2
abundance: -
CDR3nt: TGTGCCACCTCGCGGTTCTCGGGAGGCTACACCTTC
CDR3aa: CATSRFSGGYTF

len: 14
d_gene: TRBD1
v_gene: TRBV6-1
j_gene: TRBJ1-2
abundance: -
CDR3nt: TGTGCCAGCAGTGAAAGGGACAGCTACGGTGGCTACACCTTC
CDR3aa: CASSERDSYGGYTF

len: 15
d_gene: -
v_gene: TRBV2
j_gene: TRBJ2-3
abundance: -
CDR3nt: TGTGCCAGCTTTTCCGGGCCAACCGGCACAGATACGCAGTATTTT
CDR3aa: CASFSGPTGTDTQYF

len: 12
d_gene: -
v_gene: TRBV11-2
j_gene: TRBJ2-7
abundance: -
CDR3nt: TGTGCCAGCAGCTTACCCCACCACGAGCAGTACTTC
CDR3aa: CASSLPHHEQYF

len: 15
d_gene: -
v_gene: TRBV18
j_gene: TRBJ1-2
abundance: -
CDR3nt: TGTGCCAGCTCACCGAGGGCGGTCGGGCCCGGAGGCTACACCTTC
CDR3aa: CASSPRAVGPGGYTF

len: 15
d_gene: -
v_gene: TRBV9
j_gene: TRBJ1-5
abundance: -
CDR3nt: TGTGCCAGCAGCGTAGCAGGGTCCGGCGATCAGCCCCAGCATTTT
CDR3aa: CASSVAGSGDQPQHF

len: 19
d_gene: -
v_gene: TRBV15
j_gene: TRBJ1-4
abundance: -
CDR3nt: TGTGCCACCAGCAGAGGCCGACCTTGGACACAAGCAACTAATGAAAAACTGTTTTTT
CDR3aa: CATSRGRPWTQATNEKLFF

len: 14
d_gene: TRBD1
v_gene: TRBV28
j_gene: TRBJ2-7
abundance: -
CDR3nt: TGTGCCAGCAGTTCCGACAGGGTCTCCTACGAGCAGTACTTC
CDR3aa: CASSSDRVSYEQYF

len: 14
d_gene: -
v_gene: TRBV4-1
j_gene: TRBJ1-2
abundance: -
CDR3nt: TGCGCCAGCAGCCAAGATTGGAGACAAAGGGGCTACACCTTC
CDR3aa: CASSQDWRQRGYTF

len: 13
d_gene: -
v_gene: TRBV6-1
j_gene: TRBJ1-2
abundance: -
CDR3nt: TGTGCCAGCAGTGACCTGAATGAGTATGGCTACACCTTC
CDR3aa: CASSDLNEYGYTF

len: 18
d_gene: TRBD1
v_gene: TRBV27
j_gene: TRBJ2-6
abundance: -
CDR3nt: TGTGCCAGCACAGCCCGACAGGGGGATTTTGGTGGGGCCAACGTCCTGACTTTC
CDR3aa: CASTARQGDFGGANVLTF

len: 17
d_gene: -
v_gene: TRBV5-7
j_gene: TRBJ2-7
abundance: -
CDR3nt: TGTGCCAGCATCCTCCGGGATTACGAAAAAAACTCCTACGAGCAGTACTTC
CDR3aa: CASILRDYEKNSYEQYF

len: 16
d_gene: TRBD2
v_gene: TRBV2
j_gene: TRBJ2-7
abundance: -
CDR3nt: TGTGCCAGCCTCGCCAAGGGTAGCGGGCGGTCCTACGAGCAGTACTTC
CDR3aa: CASLAKGSGRSYEQYF

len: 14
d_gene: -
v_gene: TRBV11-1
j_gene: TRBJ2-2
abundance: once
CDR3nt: TGTGCCAGCAAGCAGAACCCCTACACCGGGGAGCTGTTTTTT
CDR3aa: CASKQNPYTGELFF

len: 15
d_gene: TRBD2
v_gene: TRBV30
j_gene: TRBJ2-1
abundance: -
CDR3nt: TGTGCCTGGACGTCCGGAGCGGGAGTCAACAATGAGCAGTTCTTC
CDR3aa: CAWTSGAGVNNEQFF

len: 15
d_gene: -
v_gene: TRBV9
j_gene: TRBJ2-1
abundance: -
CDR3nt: TGTGCCAGCAGCGTGGTCCCCAACAAGGTGAATGAGCAGTTCTTC
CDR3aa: CASSVVPNKVNEQFF

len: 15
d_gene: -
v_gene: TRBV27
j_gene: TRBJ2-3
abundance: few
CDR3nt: TGTGCCAGCAGTTTACATCGGACAGAACAGGATACGCAGTATTTT
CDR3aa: CASSLHRTEQDTQYF

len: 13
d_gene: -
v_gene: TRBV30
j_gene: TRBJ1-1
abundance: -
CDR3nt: TGTGCCTGGAGCTGGGGGGAGAACACTGAAGCTTTCTTT
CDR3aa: CAWSWGENTEAFF